This passage covers 23 T cell receptor beta chains from one sample sequenced in a study of shared clonotypes between healthy human individuals. Using immunoSEQ multiplex PCR, the repertoire was profiled, and TCRdb retains in-frame clones only, with some absent. Among hundreds of thousands of clones listed, roughly 98% were seen once. It was CD45RO-negative cells, positively selected for CCR7, that made up naive CD8 cells, with terminally differentiated effector memory CD45RA+ cells excluded. The sample consisted of naive CD8+ T cells sorted from blood. The receptors derive from a man aged 25-40 years in good health.

The rearrangement joins TRBV7-9 to TRBJ1-4; D is ambiguous. Trimming stripped 5 bases from V and 8 bases from J, with 9 bases between. The CDR3 spans 12 residues. Germline CDR1 SEHNR, CDR2 FQNEAQ (reference sequence). The CDR3 loop is CASSQAGEKLFF. CDR3 nucleotide sequence: TGTGCCAGCAGCCAAGCCGGGGAAAAACTGTTTTTT.

V usage is TRBV28 and J usage is TRBJ2-7, with D possibly TRBD2 on 6 matching bases. CDR1 MDHEN and CDR2 SYDVKM come from the germline V gene. Trimming cost V 1 base and J 2 bases, with 15 bases left between them. This CDR3 has 16 residues. The CDR3 DNA sequence: TGTGCCAGCAGTTTATCAGTGGGGGGATCTACCTACGAGCAGTACTTC. Its protein is CASSLSVGGSTYEQYF. Using reference TRBV28 and TRBJ2-7 for the parts outside the CDR3, the full variable domain is DVKVTQSSRYLVKRTGEKVFLECVQDMDHENMFWYRQDPGLGLRLIYFSYDVKMKEKGDIPEGYSVSREKKERFSLILESASTNQTSMYLCASSLSVGGSTYEQYFGPGTRLTVT.

The V gene is TRBV7-9, the J gene TRBJ2-7; the match to TRBD1 covers 7 bases. Trimming removed 5 bases from V and 2 bases from J; junction bases left unmatched: 9. CDR3 size: 15 residues. Germline CDR1 reads SEHNR; CDR2 reads FQNEAQ (reference sequence). Here the CDR3 reads CASSARTGTAYEQYF. CDR3 nucleotides: TGTGCCAGCAGCGCAAGGACAGGAACTGCCTACGAGCAGTACTTC.

The chain links TRBV25-1 to TRBJ2-1, with 11 bases identical to TRBD2. The CDR3 length is 15 residues. Unmatched junction bases numbered 1, after V lost 4 bases and J lost 2 bases. Germline V lookup: CDR1 MGHDK, CDR2 SYGVNS. CDR3 region: CASSALAGAYNEQFF. As DNA, the CDR3 is TGTGCCAGCAGTGCACTAGCGGGAGCCTACAATGAGCAGTTCTTC. The entire variable domain, with the rest obtained from reference TRBV25-1 and TRBJ2-1, is as follows: EADIYQTPRYLVIGTGKKITLECSQTMGHDKMYWYQQDPGMELHLIHYSYGVNSTEKGDLSSESTVSRIRTEHFPLTLESARPSHTSQYLCASSALAGAYNEQFFGPGTRLTVL.

The chain links TRBV6-4 to TRBJ2-7; perhaps D is TRBD1 or TRBD2 (5 bases each). Germline V gene sequence: CDR1 MRHNA, CDR2 SNTAGT. The CDR3 runs to 13 residues. Trimming pared 4 bases from V and 0 bases from J, leaving 7 bases between. The chain's CDR3 is CASSGDRSYEQYF. The DNA of the CDR3 is TGTGCCAGCAGTGGGGACCGCTCCTACGAGCAGTACTTC.

This rearrangement joins TRBV11-2 to TRBJ2-1; 11 bases match TRBD2. With 4 bases clipped from V and 9 bases from J, the junction kept 14 bases outside the gene matches. The CDR3 totals 17 residues. The germline gives CDR1 SGHAT, CDR2 FQNNGV. CDR3 sequence: CASSWGTSGGGTREQFF. The DNA of the CDR3 is TGTGCCAGCAGCTGGGGGACTAGCGGAGGGGGTACGCGTGAGCAGTTCTTC.

A single count supports this clone. In the same sample, other DNA sequences code for this CDR3. The chain has TRBV30 and TRBJ2-7, with TRBD2 as a possible D gene (5 bases). Per germline, CDR1 GTSNPN and CDR2 SVGIG (reference sequence). The CDR3 extends over 12 amino acids. V lost 0 bases, J lost 4 bases, and 7 bases lay in between. This chain's CDR3 is CAWSVGGYEQYF. In nucleotides, the CDR3 is TGTGCCTGGAGTGTCGGCGGGTACGAGCAGTACTTC.

CDR3 loop: CASSLAGGLGTDTQYF. CDR3 nucleotide sequence: TGTGCCAGCAGCTTAGCTGGCGGTTTAGGCACAGATACGCAGTATTTT. The chain has TRBV11-2 and TRBJ2-3; D not resolved. Germline V CDR1 and CDR2: SGHAT, FQNNGV. Trimming took 1 base from V and 1 from J, leaving 12 bases between them. The CDR3 runs to 16 residues.

This clone appeared once. V and J are TRBV9 and TRBJ2-7; no reliable D call. Germline V gene lookup returns CDR1 SGDLS and CDR2 YYNGEE. This CDR3 is 13 amino acids long. V dropped 7 bases and J dropped 0 bases, with 11 bases sitting between them. The CDR3 sequence: CASGPTHSYEQYF. CDR3 DNA sequence: TGTGCCAGCGGACCGACACACTCCTACGAGCAGTACTTC. Full variable domain (rest looked up from reference TRBV9 and TRBJ2-7): DSGVTQTPKHLITATGQRVTLRCSPRSGDLSVYWYQQSLDQGLQFLIQYYNGEERAKGNILERFSAQQFPDLHSELNLSSLELGDSALYFCASGPTHSYEQYFGPGTRLTVT.

V usage is TRBV27 and J usage is TRBJ2-3, with a possible D match to TRBD1 (5 bases). The CDR3 has 17 residues. Germline assignment: CDR1 MNHEY and CDR2 SMNVEV (reference sequence). Trimming took off 6 bases at V and 0 bases at J, with 19 bases between the two ends. In DNA form, the CDR3 reads TGTGCCAGCAGATCCCCACAGGTTTCCCCTAGCACAGATACGCAGTATTTT. It encodes CASRSPQVSPSTDTQYF.

The J gene is TRBJ2-7, the V gene TRBV14; D may match TRBD1 or TRBD2 (6 bases each). CDR3 length: 15 residues. V was clipped by 1 base and J by 2 bases, with 12 bases between them. From germline, CDR1 is SGHDN and CDR2 FVKESK. The CDR3 sequence: CASSQGAGQTYEQYF. The CDR3 DNA follows: TGTGCCAGCAGCCAAGGGGCGGGACAAACCTACGAGCAGTACTTC.

The J gene is TRBJ2-7, the V gene TRBV6-5; TRBD1 might be the D (5 bases). The V end was cut by 4 bases, the J end by 0 bases, with 13 bases between. This CDR3 is built from 15 residues. Germline V lookup: CDR1 MNHEY, CDR2 SVGAGI. The CDR3 DNA is TGTGCCAGCAGTTCCGCGGACACTGACTCCTACGAGCAGTACTTC. Its protein product is CASSSADTDSYEQYF.

This clone was counted once. Other DNA sequences within the sample encode an identical CDR3. The chain joins TRBV19 to TRBJ2-7; a weak D match, TRBD2 (5 bases). V lost 6 bases, J lost 0 bases, and 9 bases lay in between. The CDR3 sequence is 13 residues long. Per germline, CDR1 LNHDA and CDR2 SQIVND (reference sequence). The CDR3: CASSTGGSYEQYF. DNA for the CDR3: TGTGCCAGTAGCACTGGAGGCTCCTACGAGCAGTACTTC.

The chain combines TRBV29-1 with TRBJ1-1, with D uncertain. Trimming left V 4 bases short and J 7 bases short, with 13 bases between. The germline CDR1 and CDR2 sequences are SQVTM and ANQGSEA. This CDR3 spans 12 amino acids. CDR3 region: CSVVVFGNEAFF. In DNA, the CDR3 is TGCAGCGTTGTGGTCTTCGGCAATGAAGCTTTCTTT.

J is TRBJ1-5 and V is TRBV5-1, with unresolved D. Germline lookup yields CDR1 SGHRS and CDR2 YFSETQ. Trimming removed 1 base from V and 4 bases from J, with 6 bases in between. CDR3 size: 13 residues. As DNA, the CDR3 is TGCGCCAGCAGCTTGTCAACTAATCAGCCCCAGCATTTT. Amino acid sequence: CASSLSTNQPQHF.

The rearrangement joins TRBV28 to TRBJ2-2, with 8 positions matching TRBD1. The J segment lost 0 bases and the V segment lost 10 bases, leaving 4 bases of the junction unmatched. CDR1 is MDHEN, CDR2 SYDVKM, per germline. The CDR3 is made up of 14 amino acids. The DNA of the CDR3 is TGTGCCAACTCAGGGGGCCCGAACACCGGGGAGCTGTTTTTT. Its translation: CANSGGPNTGELFF.

The chain is built from TRBV6-5 and TRBJ2-7; 9 bases map to TRBD1. This CDR3 spans 14 amino acids. Germline values: CDR1 MNHEY, CDR2 SVGAGI. V gave up 8 bases and J gave up 3 bases; unmatched junction bases: 8. The CDR3 DNA sequence: TGTGCCAGCCAGGCCGGGACAGGGTACTACGAGCAGTACTTC. It codes for CASQAGTGYYEQYF.

The rearrangement joins TRBV7-8 to TRBJ2-7; TRBD2 agrees at 10 bases. The CDR3 sequence is 16 residues long. V shed 1 base and J 6 bases; nucleotides not matched to a gene: 9. Per germline, CDR1 SGHVS and CDR2 FQNEAQ. As DNA, the CDR3 is TGTGCCAGCAGCTTAGTGTCGCTAGCGGGAGTCTCCGAGCAGTACTTC. Its protein is CASSLVSLAGVSEQYF.

V usage is TRBV4-1 and J usage is TRBJ1-1, with 7 bases that match TRBD1. This CDR3 spans 19 amino acids. Per germline, CDR1 MGHRA and CDR2 YSYEKL. J lost 0 bases, V lost 1 base, and 14 bases had no gene match. The CDR3 protein is CASSQVTLLPGQMNTEAFF. The CDR3 nucleotides are TGCGCCAGCAGCCAAGTCACACTTCTCCCGGGACAGATGAACACTGAAGCTTTCTTT.

The V and J genes are TRBV27 and TRBJ1-5; no clear D. V was cut by 2 bases and J by 2 bases, with 10 bases left in between. CDR3 length: 15 residues. Per the germline V gene, CDR1 is MNHEY and CDR2 is SMNVEV (reference sequence). CDR3: CASSLEGRGNQPQHF. The CDR3 region has the DNA TGTGCCAGCAGTTTAGAGGGCCGGGGCAATCAGCCCCAGCATTTT.

The chain combines TRBV4-1 with TRBJ2-1, with a tentative D call TRBD1 (6 bases). The CDR3 consists of 17 residues. Per germline, CDR1 MGHRA and CDR2 YSYEKL. Trimming shortened V by 0 bases and J by 5 bases, and 17 bases separated the two germline ends. This CDR3 reads CASSQDHGQRPDNEQFF. The CDR3 DNA is TGCGCCAGCAGCCAAGATCACGGACAGAGACCCGACAATGAGCAGTTCTTC.

CDR3 nucleotides: TGTGCCAGCAGACAAACCCTCAGCTCCTACAATGAGCAGTTCTTC. Amino acids: CASRQTLSSYNEQFF. The chain recombines TRBV7-2 with TRBJ2-1; D is unresolved. There are 15 residues in the CDR3. The germline V gene has CDR1 SGHTA and CDR2 FQGNSA. V was pared by 6 bases and J by 0 bases, with 12 bases between.

There are a few counts of this clone. DNA for the CDR3: TGTGCCAGCAGTGAAGAGGGCACTGAAGCTTTCTTT. This encodes CASSEEGTEAFF. The J gene is TRBJ1-1, the V gene TRBV6-1; D is ambiguous. The CDR3 extends over 12 amino acids. With 1 base removed from V and 4 bases from J, the gap between germline ends came to 4 bases. Looked up from germline, CDR1 is MNHNS and CDR2 is SASEGT.